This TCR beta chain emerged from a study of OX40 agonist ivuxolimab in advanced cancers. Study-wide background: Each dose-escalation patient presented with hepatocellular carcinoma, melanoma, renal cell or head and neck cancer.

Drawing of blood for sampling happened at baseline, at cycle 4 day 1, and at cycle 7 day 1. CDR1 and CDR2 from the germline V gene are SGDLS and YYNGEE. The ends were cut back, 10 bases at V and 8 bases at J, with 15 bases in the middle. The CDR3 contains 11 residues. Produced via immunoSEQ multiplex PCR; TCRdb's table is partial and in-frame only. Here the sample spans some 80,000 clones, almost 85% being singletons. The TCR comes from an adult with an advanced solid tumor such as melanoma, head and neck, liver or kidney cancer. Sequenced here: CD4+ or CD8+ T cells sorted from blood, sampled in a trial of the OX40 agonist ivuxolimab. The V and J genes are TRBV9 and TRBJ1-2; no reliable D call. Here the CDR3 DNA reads TGTGCCTCCGGCTCGGGGAACGGCTACACCTTC. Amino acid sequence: CASGSGNGYTF. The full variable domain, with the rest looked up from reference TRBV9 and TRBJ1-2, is DSGVTQTPKHLITATGQRVTLRCSPRSGDLSVYWYQQSLDQGLQFLIQYYNGEERAKGNILERFSAQQFPDLHSELNLSSLELGDSALYFCASGSGNGYTFGSGTRLTVV.